Listed below are T cell receptor beta chains from one sample, sequenced in a study of T cell responses to AZD1222 COVID-19 vaccine. Using immunoSEQ multiplex PCR, the repertoire was profiled, and TCRdb retains in-frame clones only, with some absent. The repertoire includes about 120,000 clones, roughly 91% of them detected once, and 5% sits in the top ten. The input for sequencing was peripheral blood, taken 28 days after the second AZD1222 dose. These receptors all stem from an adult who received the AZD1222 COVID-19 vaccine. The CDR3 runs from the conserved cysteine through the conserved F or W. Each record gives: CDR3 protein, CDR3 DNA, V gene, D gene, J gene, clone size. D genes are given only for firm matches. Clone size is not always given. Where it is, it says once, few, many or a class for expanded clones.

CASGRDSRAYEQYF | TGTGCCAGCGGACGGGACTCCCGAGCCTACGAGCAGTACTTC | TRBV6-5 | - | TRBJ2-7 | -
CASSADRAAGNTIYF | TGTGCCAGCAGCGCGGACAGGGCGGCTGGAAACACCATATATTTT | TRBV2 | TRBD1 | TRBJ1-3 | -
CASSYSQYGELFF | TGTGCCAGCAGTTACTCACAGTATGGGGAGCTGTTTTTT | TRBV6-5 | - | TRBJ2-2 | few
CASSTGLAGGREQYF | TGTGCCAGCAGCACCGGACTAGCGGGGGGGCGCGAGCAGTACTTC | TRBV5-6 | TRBD2 | TRBJ2-7 | once
CASSQDLSQGAGEKLFF | TGTGCCAGCAGCCAAGATTTGAGCCAGGGGGCTGGTGAAAAACTGTTTTTT | TRBV3-1/TRBV3-2 | TRBD1 | TRBJ1-4 | -
CASSPRLQGQETQYF | TGCGCCAGCAGCCCGCGATTACAGGGACAAGAGACCCAGTACTTC | TRBV4-3 | - | TRBJ2-5 | -
CASTVWGLAGGRTDTQYF | TGTGCCAGCACCGTCTGGGGACTAGCGGGGGGGCGGACAGATACGCAGTATTTT | TRBV5-6 | TRBD2 | TRBJ2-3 | -
CAWSPHSNQPQHF | TGTGCCTGGAGTCCACACAGCAATCAGCCCCAGCATTTT | TRBV30 | - | TRBJ1-5 | -
CASRLRAGGGQYF | TGTGCCAGCAGGCTGAGAGCGGGAGGGGGGCAGTACTTC | TRBV27 | TRBD2 | TRBJ2-4 | -
CASSRQGNTDTQYF | TGTGCCAGCTCACGTCAGGGGAACACAGATACGCAGTATTTT | TRBV18 | - | TRBJ2-3 | -
CASSMQRGAQETQYF | TGTGCCAGCAGCATGCAGCGGGGGGCCCAAGAGACCCAGTACTTC | TRBV7-2 | TRBD2 | TRBJ2-5 | -
CASSLLDEQYF | TGTGCCAGCAGCCTTTTGGACGAGCAGTACTTC | TRBV12-3/TRBV12-4 | - | TRBJ2-7 | -
CASSPGHGQETQYF | TGCGCCAGCAGCCCGGGACACGGCCAAGAGACCCAGTACTTC | TRBV5-1 | - | TRBJ2-5 | -
CATSRDRGAPSYEQYF | TGTGCCACCAGCAGAGATCGGGGGGCCCCTTCCTACGAGCAGTACTTC | TRBV15 | - | TRBJ2-7 | -
CASSEQSGGGQPQHF | TGTGCCAGTAGTGAACAGTCAGGGGGCGGACAGCCCCAGCATTTT | TRBV19 | TRBD1 | TRBJ1-5 | -
CASSYNSLLGQPQHF | TGTGCCAGCAGTTACAACTCCCTACTCGGACAGCCCCAGCATTTT | TRBV6-2/TRBV6-3 | - | TRBJ1-5 | -
CASSYPGQARGFASNEKLFF | TGTGCCAGCAGTTACCCCGGACAGGCGCGCGGATTTGCCTCTAATGAAAAACTGTTTTTT | TRBV6-2/TRBV6-3 | TRBD1 | TRBJ1-4 | -
CASSLADANYGYTF | TGCGCCAGCAGCTTGGCGGACGCTAACTATGGCTACACCTTC | TRBV5-1 | - | TRBJ1-2 | -
CASSYHGQDGNQPQHF | TGTGCCAGCAGTTACCACGGACAGGATGGAAATCAGCCCCAGCATTTT | TRBV6-2/TRBV6-3 | TRBD1 | TRBJ1-5 | -
CASSSPGSGSVDEQYF | TGTGCCAGCAGTTCCCCGGGTAGCGGGAGTGTAGACGAGCAGTACTTC | TRBV28 | TRBD2 | TRBJ2-7 | -
CAISSRDSGNEQFF | TGTGCCATCAGTTCCCGGGATAGCGGCAATGAGCAGTTCTTC | TRBV10-3 | - | TRBJ2-1 | -
CASSTGQGETQYF | TGCGCCAGCAGCACCGGACAGGGAGAGACCCAGTACTTC | TRBV5-1 | TRBD1 | TRBJ2-5 | -
CASSKGDFGYGYTF | TGTGCCAGCTCCAAAGGCGATTTCGGCTATGGCTACACCTTC | TRBV13 | - | TRBJ1-2 | -
CASGVGHFNQPQHF | TGTGCTAGTGGGGTAGGGCACTTCAATCAGCCCCAGCATTTT | TRBV12-5 | - | TRBJ1-5 | -
CASSIRGPTDTQYF | TGTGCCAGCAGCATCAGGGGGCCCACAGATACGCAGTATTTT | TRBV14 | TRBD1 | TRBJ2-3 | once
CASHLQGGPADTQYF | TGTGCCAGCCATCTACAGGGGGGGCCCGCAGATACGCAGTATTTT | TRBV7-2 | - | TRBJ2-3 | -
CASSRGDSNQPQHF | TGTGCCAGCAGCCGAGGGGATAGCAATCAGCCCCAGCATTTT | TRBV6-2/TRBV6-3 | - | TRBJ1-5 | -
CASSLDGTSNTEAFF | TGTGCCAGCAGCTTAGATGGCACCTCGAACACTGAAGCCTTCTTT | TRBV7-2 | - | TRBJ1-1 | -
CASSLSQGGRQNTGELFF | TGTGCCAGCAGCTTATCTCAGGGGGGAAGACAGAACACCGGGGAGCTGTTTTTT | TRBV7-2 | - | TRBJ2-2 | -